These T cell receptor beta chains were read from a single sample in a study of blood T cell repertoires in COVID-19. Generated by immunoSEQ multiplex PCR, the TCRdb table keeps only in-frame clones and is missing some. Here the sample spans fewer than 400,000 clones, over 70% being singletons. Sequencing was performed on peripheral blood. The receptors shown here come from a young man with active or convalescent COVID-19. The CDR3 runs from the conserved cysteine through the conserved F or W. D genes are given only for firm matches. Expanded clones are given a class, and other clones once, few, many or no size at all.

D gene: NA; J gene: TRBJ1-1; clone size: once; V gene: TRBV27; CDR3 DNA: TGTGCCAGCGGGCCTAGCCGGATGAGCACTGAAGCTTTCTTT; CDR3 protein: CASGPSRMSTEAFF
D gene: NA; J gene: TRBJ1-2; clone size: NA; V gene: TRBV5-6; CDR3 DNA: TGTGCCAGCAGCTTGGGGCAGGGTGGCTACACCTTC; CDR3 protein: CASSLGQGGYTF
D gene: NA; J gene: TRBJ2-5; clone size: NA; V gene: TRBV19; CDR3 DNA: TGTGCCAGTAGTATAGTAGAACAAGAGACCCAGTACTTC; CDR3 protein: CASSIVEQETQYF
D gene: TRBD2; J gene: TRBJ2-1; clone size: NA; V gene: TRBV7-2; CDR3 DNA: TGTGCCAGCAGCCAGCGGGGGGACAATGAGCAGTTCTTC; CDR3 protein: CASSQRGDNEQFF
D gene: NA; J gene: TRBJ1-6; clone size: NA; V gene: TRBV7-2; CDR3 DNA: TGTGCCAGCAGCCTCGGAGGCCGCCAAAATTCACCCCTCCACTTT; CDR3 protein: CASSLGGRQNSPLHF
D gene: TRBD2; J gene: TRBJ2-1; clone size: NA; V gene: TRBV24-1; CDR3 DNA: TGTGCCACCAGTGATTTGGGACTAGGCCATGAGCAGTTCTTC; CDR3 protein: CATSDLGLGHEQFF
D gene: TRBD2; J gene: TRBJ2-3; clone size: NA; V gene: TRBV30; CDR3 DNA: TGTGCCTGGCGCCAGACTAGCGGGAGACGTCCAGATACGCAGTATTTT; CDR3 protein: CAWRQTSGRRPDTQYF
D gene: NA; J gene: TRBJ1-1; clone size: NA; V gene: TRBV9; CDR3 DNA: TGTGCCAGCAGCGTAGGGGGCGGACAGAACACTGAAGCTTTCTTT; CDR3 protein: CASSVGGGQNTEAFF
D gene: TRBD1; J gene: TRBJ1-5; clone size: NA; V gene: TRBV3-1/TRBV3-2; CDR3 DNA: TGTGCCAGCAGCCAAGCCCACAGGGGGGGACCCCAGCATTTT; CDR3 protein: CASSQAHRGGPQHF
D gene: TRBD1; J gene: TRBJ2-3; clone size: NA; V gene: TRBV7-3; CDR3 DNA: TGTGCCAGCAGCTTAACGTACAGGGGAGATACGCAGTATTTT; CDR3 protein: CASSLTYRGDTQYF
D gene: TRBD2; J gene: TRBJ2-3; clone size: NA; V gene: TRBV7-2; CDR3 DNA: TGTGCCAGCAGCTCACCGAGCTGGGGGGGTGGGGATACGCAGTATTTT; CDR3 protein: CASSSPSWGGGDTQYF
D gene: TRBD1; J gene: TRBJ1-4; clone size: NA; V gene: TRBV19; CDR3 DNA: TGTGCCAGTAGTACTACAGGGGGCGCCCCCGGGGAAAAACTGTTTTTT; CDR3 protein: CASSTTGGAPGEKLFF
D gene: NA; J gene: TRBJ2-7; clone size: NA; V gene: TRBV6-5; CDR3 DNA: TGTGCCAGCAGTTCCTCCAGAAATAGCGGAACCTACGAGCAGTACTTC; CDR3 protein: CASSSSRNSGTYEQYF
D gene: TRBD2; J gene: TRBJ2-7; clone size: NA; V gene: TRBV7-8; CDR3 DNA: TGTGCCAGCCAACGTGGGACCGTACAACCTAGCGGGAGGTCCCCCTACGAGCAGTACTTC; CDR3 protein: CASQRGTVQPSGRSPYEQYF
D gene: NA; J gene: TRBJ2-3; clone size: NA; V gene: TRBV5-1; CDR3 DNA: TGCGCCAGCAGCAAGACAGTAACAGATACGCAGTATTTT; CDR3 protein: CASSKTVTDTQYF
D gene: TRBD2; J gene: TRBJ2-1; clone size: few; V gene: TRBV3-1/TRBV3-2; CDR3 DNA: TGTGCCAGCAGCCAGCTCCTAGCGGCCTCCTACAATGAGCAGTTCTTC; CDR3 protein: CASSQLLAASYNEQFF
D gene: NA; J gene: TRBJ2-7; clone size: NA; V gene: TRBV4-2; CDR3 DNA: TGTGCCAGCAGCCCGACAGGCTACGAGCAGTACTTC; CDR3 protein: CASSPTGYEQYF
D gene: TRBD1; J gene: TRBJ1-2; clone size: NA; V gene: TRBV7-9; CDR3 DNA: TGTGCCAGCAGCCCCCGGGACAGGTCCTATGGCTACACCTTC; CDR3 protein: CASSPRDRSYGYTF
D gene: NA; J gene: TRBJ1-4; clone size: NA; V gene: TRBV28; CDR3 DNA: TGTGCCAGCCGACAGGTGGTTGAAAAACTGTTTTTT; CDR3 protein: CASRQVVEKLFF
D gene: TRBD2; J gene: TRBJ2-5; clone size: once; V gene: TRBV27; CDR3 DNA: TGTGCCAGCAGTTTCCAGCGGGGAGGAGGGACCCAGTACTTC; CDR3 protein: CASSFQRGGGTQYF
D gene: TRBD2; J gene: TRBJ2-2; clone size: few; V gene: TRBV18; CDR3 DNA: TGTGCCAGCTCACCACCGGGCCGGGGGGACACCGGGGAGCTGTTTTTT; CDR3 protein: CASSPPGRGDTGELFF
D gene: TRBD2; J gene: TRBJ2-1; clone size: NA; V gene: TRBV28; CDR3 DNA: TGTGCCAGCAGTACCCGGACTAGCGGGACCCCGAATGAGCAGTTCTTC; CDR3 protein: CASSTRTSGTPNEQFF
D gene: TRBD1; J gene: TRBJ2-3; clone size: NA; V gene: TRBV5-1; CDR3 DNA: TGCGCCAGCAGCTTGCGGGACAGCCGCACAGATACGCAGTATTTT; CDR3 protein: CASSLRDSRTDTQYF
D gene: NA; J gene: TRBJ2-3; clone size: NA; V gene: TRBV24-1; CDR3 DNA: TGTGCCACCAGTGCTCCCAAAAGGGGGGGACACGCCTTCACAGATACGCAGTATTTT; CDR3 protein: CATSAPKRGGHAFTDTQYF
D gene: NA; J gene: TRBJ1-1; clone size: NA; V gene: TRBV7-3; CDR3 DNA: TGTGCCAGCAGCTCCCTAGGGAACACTGAAGCTTTCTTT; CDR3 protein: CASSSLGNTEAFF
D gene: NA; J gene: TRBJ2-7; clone size: NA; V gene: TRBV4-3; CDR3 DNA: TGCGCCAGCAGCCAAGATCGCAGCCTAGGCTACGAGCAGTACTTC; CDR3 protein: CASSQDRSLGYEQYF
D gene: NA; J gene: TRBJ2-7; clone size: few; V gene: TRBV2; CDR3 DNA: TGTGCCAGCAGTTCGCAGCGCATCTACGAGCAGTACTTC; CDR3 protein: CASSSQRIYEQYF
D gene: NA; J gene: TRBJ2-7; clone size: NA; V gene: TRBV5-1; CDR3 DNA: TGCGCCAGCAGCTTGGGGAGGGCGGTAATTTACGAGCAGTACTTC; CDR3 protein: CASSLGRAVIYEQYF
D gene: NA; J gene: TRBJ1-6; clone size: NA; V gene: TRBV9; CDR3 DNA: TGTGCCAGCAGCGCCTCCGGGGGAGGTTATAATTCACCCCTCCACTTT; CDR3 protein: CASSASGGGYNSPLHF
D gene: TRBD1; J gene: TRBJ2-3; clone size: once; V gene: TRBV27; CDR3 DNA: TGTGCCAGCGCCAGGGACAGGACTAGCACAGATACGCAGTATTTT; CDR3 protein: CASARDRTSTDTQYF
D gene: NA; J gene: TRBJ1-1; clone size: NA; V gene: TRBV21-1; CDR3 DNA: TGTGCCCTCGGGACAGAATCGAACACTGAAGCTTTCTTT; CDR3 protein: CALGTESNTEAFF
D gene: NA; J gene: TRBJ1-5; clone size: NA; V gene: TRBV10-1; CDR3 DNA: TGCGCCGGCGGTCTTCTGTCCCAGCATTTT; CDR3 protein: CAGGLLSQHF
D gene: TRBD2; J gene: TRBJ2-1; clone size: once; V gene: TRBV4-1; CDR3 DNA: TGCGCCAGCAGCCCCAAGAGACTAGCGGGTTCATCCTACAATGAGCAGTTCTTC; CDR3 protein: CASSPKRLAGSSYNEQFF
D gene: TRBD1; J gene: TRBJ2-7; clone size: NA; V gene: TRBV2; CDR3 DNA: TGTGCCAGCAGGGTGGGGACAGACACCTACGAGCAGTACTTC; CDR3 protein: CASRVGTDTYEQYF
D gene: TRBD2; J gene: TRBJ2-7; clone size: NA; V gene: TRBV9; CDR3 DNA: TGTGCCAGCAGCCCGGGGGGGGCGCGGCTTTCCTACGAGCAGTACTTC; CDR3 protein: CASSPGGARLSYEQYF
D gene: NA; J gene: TRBJ1-6; clone size: NA; V gene: TRBV7-2; CDR3 DNA: TGTGCCGGCGGACAATATAATTCACCCCTCCACTTT; CDR3 protein: CAGGQYNSPLHF
D gene: NA; J gene: TRBJ2-3; clone size: NA; V gene: TRBV4-1; CDR3 DNA: TGCGCCAGCAGCCAAGATCGAGGCAGGGGAGATACGCAGTATTTT; CDR3 protein: CASSQDRGRGDTQYF
D gene: NA; J gene: TRBJ2-7; clone size: NA; V gene: TRBV7-2; CDR3 DNA: TGTGCCAGCAGCTTATTACTTTACGAGCAGTACTTC; CDR3 protein: CASSLLLYEQYF
D gene: TRBD1; J gene: TRBJ1-1; clone size: NA; V gene: TRBV4-3; CDR3 DNA: TGCGCCAGCAGCCTGTCGACAGGGACGGCTGAAGCTTTCTTT; CDR3 protein: CASSLSTGTAEAFF
D gene: NA; J gene: TRBJ2-6; clone size: NA; V gene: TRBV6-6; CDR3 DNA: TGTGCCAGCAGTCCCAGTGGTGGGGCCAACGTCCTGACTTTC; CDR3 protein: CASSPSGGANVLTF
D gene: NA; J gene: TRBJ2-1; clone size: NA; V gene: TRBV7-2; CDR3 DNA: TGTGCCAGCAGCCCGCAGGCCACCTCCTACAATGAGCAGTTCTTC; CDR3 protein: CASSPQATSYNEQFF
D gene: TRBD2; J gene: TRBJ2-3; clone size: NA; V gene: TRBV11-3; CDR3 DNA: TGTGCCAGCAGCTTAGATCGGGCGTATAAGCGGGGGGGCCTTGGCACAGATACGCAGTATTTT; CDR3 protein: CASSLDRAYKRGGLGTDTQYF